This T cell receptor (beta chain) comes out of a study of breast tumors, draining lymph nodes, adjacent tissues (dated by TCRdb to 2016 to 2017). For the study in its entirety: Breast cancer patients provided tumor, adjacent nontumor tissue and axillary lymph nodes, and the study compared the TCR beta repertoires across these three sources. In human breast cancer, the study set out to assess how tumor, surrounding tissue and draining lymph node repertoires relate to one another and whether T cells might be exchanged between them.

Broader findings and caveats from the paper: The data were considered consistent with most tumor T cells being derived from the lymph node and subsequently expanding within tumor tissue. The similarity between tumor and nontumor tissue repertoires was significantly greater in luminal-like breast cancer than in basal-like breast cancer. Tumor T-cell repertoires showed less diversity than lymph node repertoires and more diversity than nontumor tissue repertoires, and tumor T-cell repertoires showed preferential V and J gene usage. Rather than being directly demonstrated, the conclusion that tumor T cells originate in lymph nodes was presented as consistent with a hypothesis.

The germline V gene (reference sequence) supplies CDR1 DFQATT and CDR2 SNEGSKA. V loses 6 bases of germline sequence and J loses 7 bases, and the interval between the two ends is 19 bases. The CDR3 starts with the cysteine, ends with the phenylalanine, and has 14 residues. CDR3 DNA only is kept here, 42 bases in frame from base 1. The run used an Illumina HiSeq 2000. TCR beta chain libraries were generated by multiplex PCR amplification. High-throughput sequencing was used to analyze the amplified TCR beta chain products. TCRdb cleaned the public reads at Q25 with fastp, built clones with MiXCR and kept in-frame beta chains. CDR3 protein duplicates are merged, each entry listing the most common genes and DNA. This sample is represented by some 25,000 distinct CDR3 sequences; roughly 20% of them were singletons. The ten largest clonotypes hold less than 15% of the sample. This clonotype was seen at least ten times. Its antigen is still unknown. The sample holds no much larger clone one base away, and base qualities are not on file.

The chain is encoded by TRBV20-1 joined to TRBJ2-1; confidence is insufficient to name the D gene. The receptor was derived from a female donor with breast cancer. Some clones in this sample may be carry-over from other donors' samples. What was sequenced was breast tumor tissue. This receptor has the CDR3 CSANDRVLTNEQFF. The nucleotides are TGCAGTGCCAACGACCGGGTCCTAACTAATGAGCAGTTCTTC.